This TCR beta chain was identified during a study of T cell responses to AZD1222 COVID-19 vaccine. Findings of the study overall: No repertoire was sampled before or during the peak T cell response, only after it. Spike-specific TCR repertoires showed rising breadth and depth after two AZD1222 doses.

In the case of this clone: Its antigen is unidentified.

TCRdb's copy holds only in-frame clones and misses some; the assay was immunoSEQ multiplex PCR. The sample yields about 110,000 clones, about 92% seen once. Trimming stripped 0 bases from V and 5 bases from J, with 8 bases between. There are 14 residues in the CDR3. Germline lookup yields CDR1 PRHDT and CDR2 FYEKMQ (reference sequence). This specimen was peripheral blood, taken on day 0 of MenACWY control vaccination. The gene calls are TRBV13 and TRBJ1-5; a possible D gene is TRBD1 (6 bases). This TCR came from an adult in good health. CDR3 coding DNA: TGTGCCAGCAGCTTAGGCAGGGGAGATCAGCCCCAGCATTTT. It specifies CASSLGRGDQPQHF.